The 10 T cell receptor beta chains given below trace back to one sample, sequenced in a study of shared clonotypes between healthy human individuals. TCRdb's table, derived via immunoSEQ multiplex PCR, lists solely in-frame clones and lacks some. Here the sample spans fewer than 850,000 clones, roughly 87% being singletons. The sample taken for sequencing was memory CD8+ T cells from PBMCs. Documented subset: CD45RO+ cells pooled with CCR7-negative TemRA cells. The receptor set was obtained from a young man in good health. Some clones in this sample may be carry-over from other donors' samples.

This clone occurred once. The chain has TRBV7-2 and TRBJ2-7; TRBD1 matches 8 bases. CDR1 is SGHTA, CDR2 FQGNSA, per germline. V was clipped by 1 base and J by 4 bases; unmatched bases: 3. This CDR3 is built from 14 residues. The CDR3 region has the DNA TGTGCCAGCAGCTTAGTAGGACAGGGATACGAGCAGTACTTC. Protein sequence: CASSLVGQGYEQYF.

The chain carries TRBV7-9 and TRBJ1-2, with D perhaps TRBD1 (5 bases). This CDR3 has 15 amino acids. The ends were cut back, 1 base at V and 0 bases at J, with 9 bases in the middle. CDR1 and CDR2 (germline): SEHNR, FQNEAQ (reference sequence). The CDR3 nucleotides read TGTGCCAGCAGCTTAGTGGGGGGAGCTAACTATGGCTACACCTTC. It encodes CASSLVGGANYGYTF.

V is TRBV9 and J is TRBJ2-1; TRBD2 aligns across 14 bases. The CDR3 runs 18 residues. V lost 5 bases and J lost 6; bases outside the gene matches: 13. Germline CDR1 reads SGDLS; CDR2 reads YYNGEE. CDR3 loop: CASSPGLAGVAGFNEQFF. The CDR3 DNA is TGTGCCAGCAGTCCGGGACTAGCGGGAGTTGCTGGTTTCAATGAGCAGTTCTTC. Variable domain in full (rest from reference TRBV9 and TRBJ2-1): DSGVTQTPKHLITATGQRVTLRCSPRSGDLSVYWYQQSLDQGLQFLIQYYNGEERAKGNILERFSAQQFPDLHSELNLSSLELGDSALYFCASSPGLAGVAGFNEQFFGPGTRLTVL.

This sequence joins TRBV4-1 and TRBJ2-1, with a weak D call TRBD2 (6 bases). This CDR3 has 14 residues. The germline CDR1 and CDR2 sequences are MGHRA and YSYEKL. The germline V and J ends were trimmed by 2 bases and 9 bases, with 14 bases remaining between them. As DNA, the CDR3 is TGCGCCAGCAGCCAATTCCTGGGAGGAGCTGAGCAGTTCTTC. The encoded protein is CASSQFLGGAEQFF.

The rearrangement joins TRBV11-3 to TRBJ2-7, with unresolved D. The CDR3 runs to 12 residues. V was trimmed by 5 bases and J by 9 bases, leaving 14 bases between them. Germline V CDR1 and CDR2: SGHNT, YENEEA. CDR3 region: CASSRPREAQYF. CDR3 coding DNA: TGTGCCAGCAGCCGCCCAAGGGAAGCGCAGTACTTC.

The CDR3 region is CASSPPTSGRAYEQYF. The CDR3 bases are TGTGCCAGCAGCCCCCCGACTAGCGGGAGGGCCTACGAGCAGTACTTC. The J gene is TRBJ2-7, the V gene TRBV7-9, with TRBD2 identical over 14 bases. This CDR3 contains 16 residues. After removal of 5 bases from V and 2 bases from J, the junction contained 5 bases not matched to a gene. Germline CDR1 reads SEHNR; CDR2 reads FQNEAQ (reference sequence). Filled out from reference TRBV7-9 and TRBJ2-7, the complete variable domain reads DTGVSQNPRHKITKRGQNVTFRCDPISEHNRLYWYRQTLGQGPEFLTYFQNEAQLEKSRLLSDRFSAERPKGSFSTLEIQRTEQGDSAMYLCASSPPTSGRAYEQYFGPGTRLTVT.

The chain has TRBV5-8 and TRBJ2-2; unclear D gene. This CDR3 has 12 amino acids. CDR1 is SGHTS, CDR2 YDEGEE, per germline. V lost 0 bases to trimming and J lost 5 bases, with 2 bases between them. CDR3: CASSLATGELFF. CDR3 nucleotide sequence: TGTGCCAGCAGCTTGGCTACCGGGGAGCTGTTTTTT.

This chain uses TRBV5-6 with TRBJ1-1; a weak D match, TRBD1 (6 bases). The CDR3 length is 15 residues. Germline values: CDR1 SGHDT, CDR2 YYEEEE. The V gene lost 4 bases and the J gene lost 0 bases, with 13 bases spanning the gap. In DNA, the CDR3 is TGTGCCAGCAGCCAGGTTCGGGGGCTGAACACTGAAGCTTTCTTT. The encoded protein is CASSQVRGLNTEAFF.

The genes are TRBV27 and TRBJ2-7; D gene ambiguous. From germline, CDR1 is MNHEY and CDR2 SMNVEV (reference sequence). V was cut by 1 base and J by 3 bases, with 10 bases left in between. This CDR3 region has 14 residues. CDR3 loop: CASSLYGRNYEQYF. The CDR3 DNA is TGTGCCAGCAGTTTATATGGTCGGAACTACGAGCAGTACTTC.

This chain links TRBV10-3 with TRBJ2-1; the D gene is possibly TRBD2 (6 bases). The CDR3 runs 15 residues. Trimming took 0 bases from V and 8 from J, leaving 14 bases between them. The germline V gene encodes CDR1 ENHRY and CDR2 SYGVKD. Here the CDR3 DNA reads TGTGCCATCAGTGAGTCGATAAACGCGGGGTATGAGCAGTTCTTC. Its translation is CAISESINAGYEQFF.